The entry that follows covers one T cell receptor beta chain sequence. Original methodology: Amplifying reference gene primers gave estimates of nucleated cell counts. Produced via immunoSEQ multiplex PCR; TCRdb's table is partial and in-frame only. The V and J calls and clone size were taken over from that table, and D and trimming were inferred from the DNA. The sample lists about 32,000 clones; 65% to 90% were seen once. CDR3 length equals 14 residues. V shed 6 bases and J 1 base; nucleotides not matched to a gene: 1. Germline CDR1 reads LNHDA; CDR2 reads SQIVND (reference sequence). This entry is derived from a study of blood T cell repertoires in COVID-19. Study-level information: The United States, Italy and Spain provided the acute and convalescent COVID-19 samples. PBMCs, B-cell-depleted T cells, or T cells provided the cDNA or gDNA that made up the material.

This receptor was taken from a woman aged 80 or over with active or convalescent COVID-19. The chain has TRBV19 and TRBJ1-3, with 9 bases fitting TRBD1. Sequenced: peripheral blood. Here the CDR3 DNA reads TGTGCCAGTAGCGGACAGGGGTCTGGAAACACCATATATTTT. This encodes CASSGQGSGNTIYF. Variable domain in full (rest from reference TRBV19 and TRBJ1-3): DGGITQSPKYLFRKEGQNVTLSCEQNLNHDAMYWYRQDPGQGLRLIYYSQIVNDFQKGDIAEGYSVSREKKESFPLTVTSAQKNPTAFYLCASSGQGSGNTIYFGEGSWLTVV.